The rows below give T cell receptor beta chains drawn from one sample of a study of T cells in Graves' hyperthyroidism and ophthalmopathy. TCRdb called the multiplex PCR reads again in MiXCR, with one record for every CDR3 protein. The sample consists of about 360,000 distinct CDR3 sequences, roughly 13% of them appearing once. The sample comprised blood. The origin of the receptors is a woman under 30 with Graves' hyperthyroidism. The CDR3 runs from the conserved cysteine through the conserved F or W. A D gene is named only where the DNA matches it firmly. Part of the rows lack a size; the others show once, few, many or a class for expanded clones.

j_gene | d_gene | abundance | v_gene | CDR3aa | CDR3nt
TRBJ2-5 | TRBD1 | many | TRBV7-8 | CASSPRGQGETQYF | TGTGCCAGCAGCCCCAGGGGGCAAGGGGAGACCCAGTACTTC
TRBJ1-3 | - | many | TRBV6-1 | CASKDDLSGNTIYF | TGTGCCAGCAAAGATGACCTCTCTGGAAACACCATATATTTT
TRBJ1-6 | - | many | TRBV7-2 | CASRTDTWTPLHF | TGTGCCAGCAGGACGGATACGTGGACACCCCTCCACTTT
TRBJ1-1 | - | many | TRBV29-1 | CSVVGVMGEAFF | TGCAGCGTTGTCGGGGTGATGGGTGAAGCTTTCTTT
TRBJ2-7 | - | many | TRBV18 | CASSPSRAHEQYF | TGTGCCAGCTCACCGTCCCGGGCCCACGAGCAGTACTTC
TRBJ2-2 | - | many | TRBV18 | CASSAGHLNTGELFF | TGTGCCAGCTCAGCGGGACACTTGAACACCGGGGAGCTGTTTTTT
TRBJ2-5 | - | many | TRBV28 | CASSSDTQVETQYF | TGTGCCAGCAGTTCGGACACTCAGGTGGAGACCCAGTACTTC
TRBJ2-5 | - | few | TRBV20-1 | CSARGGVIRETQYF | TGCAGTGCCCGAGGGGGGGTTATACGGGAGACCCAGTACTTC
TRBJ1-3 | - | - | TRBV24-1 | CATSGNGNTIYF | TGTGCCACCTCAGGGAACGGAAACACCATATATTTT
TRBJ1-1 | - | many | TRBV20-1 | CSKEILNTEAFF | TGCAGTAAGGAGATTCTGAACACTGAAGCTTTCTTT
TRBJ1-6 | - | many | TRBV20-1 | CSAVVPEGSYNSPLHF | TGCAGTGCGGTCGTCCCGGAGGGTTCCTATAATTCACCCCTCCACTTT
TRBJ2-3 | TRBD1 | many | TRBV29-1 | CSVEGGTGGPTDTQYF | TGCAGCGTTGAAGGGGGGACAGGTGGCCCCACAGATACGCAGTATTTT
TRBJ1-2 | - | many | TRBV7-9 | CASSLKDTGGYTF | TGTGCCAGCAGCTTAAAGGATACAGGCGGCTACACCTTC
TRBJ2-1 | TRBD2 | many | TRBV6-1 | CASSEAAGGLAYNEQFF | TGTGCCAGCAGTGAAGCTGCGGGAGGGCTAGCCTACAATGAGCAGTTCTTC
TRBJ1-1 | TRBD1 | few | TRBV20-1 | CSARGIGQGTRTEAFF | TGCAGTGCTAGAGGGATCGGACAGGGGACGCGGACTGAAGCTTTCTTT
TRBJ2-1 | TRBD2 | many | TRBV27 | CASSLRVGLAGVYNEQFF | TGTGCCAGCAGTCTACGGGTGGGACTAGCGGGAGTATACAATGAGCAGTTCTTC
TRBJ2-3 | TRBD2 | many | TRBV27 | CASSLFERGGRRDTQYF | TGTGCCAGCAGTTTATTTGAGCGGGGGGGCCGAAGAGATACGCAGTATTTT
TRBJ1-5 | - | many | TRBV6-1 | CASRGWGEGTQHF | TGTGCCAGCAGGGGTTGGGGTGAAGGGACCCAGCATTTT
TRBJ2-1 | TRBD2 | - | TRBV3-1 | CASSPDQLGAGGYNEQFF | TGTGCCAGCAGCCCGGACCAACTAGGGGCGGGAGGCTACAATGAGCAGTTCTTC
TRBJ2-3 | - | many | TRBV7-3 | CASSLTGTDTQYF | TGTGCCAGCAGCTTAACGGGGACAGATACGCAGTATTTT
TRBJ2-7 | TRBD1 | many | TRBV5-1 | CASSGGDRVNEQYF | TGCGCCAGCAGCGGTGGGGACAGGGTCAACGAGCAGTACTTC
TRBJ2-7 | - | few | TRBV6-1 | CASSGIGAEQYF | TGTGCCAGCAGTGGTATAGGGGCCGAGCAGTACTTC